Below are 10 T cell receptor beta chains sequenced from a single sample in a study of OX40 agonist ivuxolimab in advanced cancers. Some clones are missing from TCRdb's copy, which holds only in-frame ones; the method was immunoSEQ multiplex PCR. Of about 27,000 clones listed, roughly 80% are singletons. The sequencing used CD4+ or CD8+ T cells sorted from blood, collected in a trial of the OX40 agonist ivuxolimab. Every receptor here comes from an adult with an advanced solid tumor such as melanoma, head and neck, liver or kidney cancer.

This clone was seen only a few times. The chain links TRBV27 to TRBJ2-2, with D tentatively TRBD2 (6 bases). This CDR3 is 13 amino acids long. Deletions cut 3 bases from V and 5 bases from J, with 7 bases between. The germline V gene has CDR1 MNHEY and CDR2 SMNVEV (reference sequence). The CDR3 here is CASSLRETGELFF. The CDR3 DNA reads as TGTGCCAGCAGTTTGCGGGAAACCGGGGAGCTGTTTTTT.

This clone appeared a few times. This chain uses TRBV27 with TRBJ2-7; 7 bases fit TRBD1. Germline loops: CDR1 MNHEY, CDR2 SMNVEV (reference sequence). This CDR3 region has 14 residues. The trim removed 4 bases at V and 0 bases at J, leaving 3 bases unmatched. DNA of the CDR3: TGTGCCAGCAGTTCGGGACAGAGCTCCTACGAGCAGTACTTC. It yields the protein CASSSGQSSYEQYF.

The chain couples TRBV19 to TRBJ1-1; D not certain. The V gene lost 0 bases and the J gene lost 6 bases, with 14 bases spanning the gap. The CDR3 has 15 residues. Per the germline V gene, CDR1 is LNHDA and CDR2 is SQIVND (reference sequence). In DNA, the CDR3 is TGTGCCAGTAGTATAGATCCCAGGCCCATCCCTGAAGCTTTCTTT. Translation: CASSIDPRPIPEAFF.

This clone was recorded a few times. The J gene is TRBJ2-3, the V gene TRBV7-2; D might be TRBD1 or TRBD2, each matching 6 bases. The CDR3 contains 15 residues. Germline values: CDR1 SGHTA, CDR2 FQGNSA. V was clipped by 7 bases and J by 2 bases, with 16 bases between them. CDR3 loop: CASNSNGGVTDTQYF. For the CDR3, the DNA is TGTGCCAGCAATTCTAACGGGGGCGTCACAGATACGCAGTATTTT. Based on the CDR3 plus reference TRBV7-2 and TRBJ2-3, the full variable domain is GAGVSQSPSNKVTEKGKDVELRCDPISGHTALYWYRQSLGQGLEFLIYFQGNSAPDKSGLPSDRFSAERTGGSVSTLTIQRTQQEDSAVYLCASNSNGGVTDTQYFGPGTRLTVL.

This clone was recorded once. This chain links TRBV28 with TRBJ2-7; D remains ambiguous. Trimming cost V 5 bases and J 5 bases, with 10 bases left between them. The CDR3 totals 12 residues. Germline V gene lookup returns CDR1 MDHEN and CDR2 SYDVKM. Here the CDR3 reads CASSLRLDEQYF. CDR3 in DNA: TGTGCCAGCAGTCTTCGACTCGACGAGCAGTACTTC. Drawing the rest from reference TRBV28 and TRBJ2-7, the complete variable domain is DVKVTQSSRYLVKRTGEKVFLECVQDMDHENMFWYRQDPGLGLRLIYFSYDVKMKEKGDIPEGYSVSREKKERFSLILESASTNQTSMYLCASSLRLDEQYFGPGTRLTVT.

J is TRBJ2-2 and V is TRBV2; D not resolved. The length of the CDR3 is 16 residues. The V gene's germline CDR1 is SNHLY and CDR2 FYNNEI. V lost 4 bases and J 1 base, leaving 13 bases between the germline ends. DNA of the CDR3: TGTGCCAGCAGTGGGTCTGGACGGTTGAACACCGGGGAGCTGTTTTTT. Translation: CASSGSGRLNTGELFF.

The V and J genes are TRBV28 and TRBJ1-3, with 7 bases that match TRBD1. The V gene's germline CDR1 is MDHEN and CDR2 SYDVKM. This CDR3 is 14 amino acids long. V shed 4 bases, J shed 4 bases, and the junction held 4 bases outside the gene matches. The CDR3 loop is CASSWTGSGNTIYF. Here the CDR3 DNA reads TGTGCCAGCAGTTGGACAGGTTCCGGAAACACCATATATTTT.

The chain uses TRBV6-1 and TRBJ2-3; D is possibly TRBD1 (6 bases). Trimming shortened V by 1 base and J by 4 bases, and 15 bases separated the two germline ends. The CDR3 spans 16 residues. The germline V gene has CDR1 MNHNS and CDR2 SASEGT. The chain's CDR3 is CASSEGEGGGADTQYF. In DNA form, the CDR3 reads TGTGCCAGCAGTGAAGGTGAAGGGGGTGGGGCAGATACGCAGTATTTT.

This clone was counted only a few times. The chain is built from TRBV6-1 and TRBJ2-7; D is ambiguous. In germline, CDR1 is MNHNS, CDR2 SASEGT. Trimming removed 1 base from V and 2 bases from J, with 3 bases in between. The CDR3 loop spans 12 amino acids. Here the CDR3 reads CASSEDPYEQYF. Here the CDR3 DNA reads TGTGCCAGCAGTGAAGACCCCTACGAGCAGTACTTC.

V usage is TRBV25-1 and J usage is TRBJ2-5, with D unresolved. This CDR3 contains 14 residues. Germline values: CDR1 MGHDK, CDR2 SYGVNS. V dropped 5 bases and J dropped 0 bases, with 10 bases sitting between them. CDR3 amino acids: CASSIGQNQETQYF. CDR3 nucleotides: TGTGCCAGCAGTATTGGGCAGAACCAAGAGACCCAGTACTTC.